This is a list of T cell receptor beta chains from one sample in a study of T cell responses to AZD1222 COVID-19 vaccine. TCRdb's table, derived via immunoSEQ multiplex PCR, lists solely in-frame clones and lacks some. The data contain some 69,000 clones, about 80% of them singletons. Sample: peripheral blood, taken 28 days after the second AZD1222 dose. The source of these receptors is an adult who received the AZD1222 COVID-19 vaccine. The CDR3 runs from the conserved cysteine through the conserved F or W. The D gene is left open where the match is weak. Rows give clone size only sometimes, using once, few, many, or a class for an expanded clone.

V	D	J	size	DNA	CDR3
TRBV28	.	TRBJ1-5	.	TGTGCCAGCTCCGAAACAACATGGTTCAATCAGCCCCAGCATTTT	CASSETTWFNQPQHF
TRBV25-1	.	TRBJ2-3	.	TGTGCCAGCAGTGACCCAGGCACAGATACGCAGTATTTT	CASSDPGTDTQYF
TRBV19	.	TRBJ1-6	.	TGTGCCAGTAGTATTTCGTGGAGAGCCGAGTCCCTCCACTTT	CASSISWRAESLHF
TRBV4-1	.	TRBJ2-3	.	TGCGCCAGCAGCCAAGATAAAGGGCGGGTTGGCGTTGAGGATACGCAGTATTTT	CASSQDKGRVGVEDTQYF
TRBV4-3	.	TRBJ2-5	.	TGCGCCAGCAGCCAAGTTTTTACTAGGGGAGCGGAGACCCAGTACTTC	CASSQVFTRGAETQYF
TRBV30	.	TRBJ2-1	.	TGTGCCTGGAGTACGACTAGATTATCATTCCATGAGCAGTTCTTC	CAWSTTRLSFHEQFF
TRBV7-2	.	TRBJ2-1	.	TGTGCCAGCAGCCTGCGGACCTTTCATCGCGGGAATGAGCAGTTCTTC	CASSLRTFHRGNEQFF
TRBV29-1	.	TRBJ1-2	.	TGCAGCGTTGATTTACCGGACAGTACCCTTCCCTATGGCTACACCTTC	CSVDLPDSTLPYGYTF
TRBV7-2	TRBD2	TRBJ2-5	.	TGTGCCAGCAGCTCCGCTAGCGGGGGGGCAAGTGAGCAAGAGACCCAGTACTTC	CASSSASGGASEQETQYF
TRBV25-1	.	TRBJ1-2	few	TGTGCCAGCAGCCCCTCCTGTGCCCGGCAGGAGGTCATTAAATTCTACACCTTC	CASSPSCARQEVIKFYTF
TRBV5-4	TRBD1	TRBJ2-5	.	TGTGCCAGCAGCTTGGGATTCGGGCAGGGGGCGTATGAGACCCAGTACTTC	CASSLGFGQGAYETQYF
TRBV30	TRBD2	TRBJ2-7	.	TGTCCAAGAAAAGTCCTAGCGGGGGACCCGACCGAGCAGTACTTC	CPRKVLAGDPTEQYF
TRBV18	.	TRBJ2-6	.	TGTGCCAGCTCACCCGTAGGCAACTCTTGGGGTGGGGCCAACGTCCTGACTTTC	CASSPVGNSWGGANVLTF
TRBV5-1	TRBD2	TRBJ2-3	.	TGCGCCAGCAGCTATCGTCCGAATAGCGGGGGAACAGATACGCAGTATTTT	CASSYRPNSGGTDTQYF
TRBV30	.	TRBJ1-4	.	TGTGCGCACAGGGCGGATGAAAAACTGTTTTTT	CAHRADEKLFF
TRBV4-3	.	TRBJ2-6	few	TGCGCCAGCAGCCAAGATGTGGGGCTCGGGGCCAACGTCCTGACTTTC	CASSQDVGLGANVLTF
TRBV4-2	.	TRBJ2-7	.	TGTGCCAGCAGCCTAGAAGGGACTTTAAGCTCCTACGAGCAGTACTTC	CASSLEGTLSSYEQYF
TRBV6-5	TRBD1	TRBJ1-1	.	TGTGCCAGCACCCCCCGGACAGGGGGAAAAACTGAAGCTTTCTTT	CASTPRTGGKTEAFF
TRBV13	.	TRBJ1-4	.	TGTGCCAGCAGCTTATTTGGGTTAAATGAAAAACTGTTTTTT	CASSLFGLNEKLFF
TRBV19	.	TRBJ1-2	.	TGTGCCAGTAGTAGTACACTCGCTAACTATGGCTACACCTTC	CASSSTLANYGYTF
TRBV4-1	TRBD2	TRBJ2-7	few	TGCGCCAGCAGCCAAGAGGGAGCGGGGCTTGGCTACGAGCAGTACTTC	CASSQEGAGLGYEQYF
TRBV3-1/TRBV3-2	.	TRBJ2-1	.	TGTGCCAGCAGCCATGAATCTCCGGGACACGGAAGGTATGAGCAGTTCTTC	CASSHESPGHGRYEQFF
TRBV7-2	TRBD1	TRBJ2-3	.	TGTGCCAGCAGCTTAGTAGGGGGCGCGGCAGATACGCAGTATTTT	CASSLVGGAADTQYF
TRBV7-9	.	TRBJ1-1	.	TGTGCCAGCAGCTTAGATGAGGGAGCCACTGAAGCTTTCTTT	CASSLDEGATEAFF
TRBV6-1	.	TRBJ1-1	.	TGTGCCAGCAGTGAAGCGCGGGGTTGGAAAGCTTTCTTT	CASSEARGWKAFF
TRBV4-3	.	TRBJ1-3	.	TGCGCCAGCAGCCCCTCTGTGAACTCTGGAAACACCATATATTTT	CASSPSVNSGNTIYF
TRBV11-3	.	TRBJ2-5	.	TGTGCCAGCAGCGCGTCCAGGGGCGGGACCCAGTACTTC	CASSASRGGTQYF
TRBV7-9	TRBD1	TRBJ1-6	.	TGTGCCAGCAGCTCTTTGGACAGGGCTAATTCACCCCTCCACTTT	CASSSLDRANSPLHF
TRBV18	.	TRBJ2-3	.	TGTGCCAGCTCACCAGGGCTTCCAGGGCGCACAGATACGCAGTATTTT	CASSPGLPGRTDTQYF
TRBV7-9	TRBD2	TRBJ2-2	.	TGTGCCAGCGCCAAAACCCCGAAACTAGCGGGGGGGTTCGACACCGGGGAGCTGTTTTTT	CASAKTPKLAGGFDTGELFF
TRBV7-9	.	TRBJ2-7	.	TGTGCCAGCAGCCCCCAAGGGTTGGACGAGCAGTACTTC	CASSPQGLDEQYF
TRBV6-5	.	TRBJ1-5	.	TGTGCCAGCAGGATAGGGCAGGGCAATCAGCCCCAGCATTTT	CASRIGQGNQPQHF
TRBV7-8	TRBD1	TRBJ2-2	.	TGTGCCAGCAGCTTAGACAGGGGATTAAGTGGGGAGCTGTTTTTT	CASSLDRGLSGELFF
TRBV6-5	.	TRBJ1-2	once	TGTGCCAGCAGTTACGAGGGATCGACGGGCTACACCTTC	CASSYEGSTGYTF
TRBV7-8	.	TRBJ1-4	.	TGTGCCAGCAGCTGGGATAGACAGACTAATGAAAAACTGTTTTTT	CASSWDRQTNEKLFF
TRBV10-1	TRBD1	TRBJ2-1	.	TGCGCCAGCAGCGCTGACAGGGCGGTTGGGGAGCAGTTCTTC	CASSADRAVGEQFF
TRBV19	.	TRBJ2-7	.	TGTGCCAGTAGCCCTACGTACTTC	CASSPTYF
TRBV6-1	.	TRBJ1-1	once	TGTGCCAGCATGCTACCCCAGGGGCAATCTGAAGCTTTCTTT	CASMLPQGQSEAFF
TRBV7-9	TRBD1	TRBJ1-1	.	TGTGCCAGCAGCTCAACTATGGGGACAGGTGAAGCTTTCTTT	CASSSTMGTGEAFF
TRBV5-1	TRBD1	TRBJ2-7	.	TGCGCCAGCAGCTTACAGGGGGCGGCCTACGAGCAGTACTTC	CASSLQGAAYEQYF
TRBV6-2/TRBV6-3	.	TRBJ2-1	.	TGTGCCAGCAGTTACCACAATCCTGCGGGTGAGCAGTTCTTC	CASSYHNPAGEQFF
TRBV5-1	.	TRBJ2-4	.	TGCGCCAGCAGCCCGACCGGGCCTCATCAGTACTTC	CASSPTGPHQYF
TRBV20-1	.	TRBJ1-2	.	TGCAGTGCTAGTGGGGAAGGTGGGACCCACTATGGCTACACCTTC	CSASGEGGTHYGYTF
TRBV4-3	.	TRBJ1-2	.	TGCGCCAGCAGCCAAGATCTTCAACAGATCTATGGCTACACCTTC	CASSQDLQQIYGYTF
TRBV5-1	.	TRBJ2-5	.	TGCGCCAGCAGCGTAACCCAAGAGACCCAGTACTTC	CASSVTQETQYF
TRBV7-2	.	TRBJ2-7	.	TGTGCCAGCAGCCTCAATCGACAGTTAACCTACGAGCAGTACTTC	CASSLNRQLTYEQYF
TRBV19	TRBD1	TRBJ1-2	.	TGTGCCAGTAGGGAGATCCCCTGGGCACAGGGGTCCTATGGCTACACCTTC	CASREIPWAQGSYGYTF
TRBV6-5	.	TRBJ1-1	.	TGTGCCAGCAGTTACTCTAACTCGGAAGTTGGTGAAGCTTTCTTT	CASSYSNSEVGEAFF
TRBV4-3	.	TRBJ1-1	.	TGCGCCAGCAGCCAATCTCAGGGGCTGAACACTGAAGCTTTCTTT	CASSQSQGLNTEAFF
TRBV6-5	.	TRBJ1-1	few	TGTGCCAGCAGGTATAGAGGGGGCACTGAAGCTTTCTTT	CASRYRGGTEAFF
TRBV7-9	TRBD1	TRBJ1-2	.	TGTGCCAGCAGCTTTGTACAGGGGGCGCGTAAAGAGGGCTACACCTTC	CASSFVQGARKEGYTF
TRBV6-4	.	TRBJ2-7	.	TGTGCCAGCACCCGACGACGGGCAATAAGGCACGAGCAGTACTTC	CASTRRRAIRHEQYF
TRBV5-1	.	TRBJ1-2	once	TGCGCCAGCAGCAAAGACCCCTCTAACTATGGCTACACCTTC	CASSKDPSNYGYTF
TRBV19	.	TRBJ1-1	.	TGTGCCAGTAGGGACAGCGGGCACTTTGAAGCTTTCTTT	CASRDSGHFEAFF
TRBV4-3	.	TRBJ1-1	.	TGCGCCAGCAGCCAAGGATTTGTGGGAAGGAGGTTGAACACTGAAGCTTTCTTT	CASSQGFVGRRLNTEAFF
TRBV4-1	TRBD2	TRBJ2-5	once	TGCGCCAGCAGCCAGGGGACTAGCGGGGGACAAGAGACCCAGTACTTC	CASSQGTSGGQETQYF
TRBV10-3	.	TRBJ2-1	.	TGTGCCATCAGCGAAAGGATGGACAATGAGCAGTTCTTC	CAISERMDNEQFF